Below are 22 T cell receptor beta chains sequenced from a single sample in a study of cytomegalovirus exposure and HLA in healthy donors. 60 Vbeta and 13 Jbeta primers were used in PCR. The method was immunoSEQ multiplex PCR; TCRdb's version includes in-frame clones alone and lacks a portion of them. The sample shows 150,000 to 180,000 clones, about three quarters of them seen only once. Sequencing input: PBMCs. Source of these receptors: a woman aged 40-49 years in good health and CMV-seronegative.

The chain recombines TRBV6-5 with TRBJ1-1; 12 nucleotides agree with TRBD1. CDR3 size: 15 residues. Germline CDR1 and CDR2: MNHEY and SVGAGI. Unmatched junction bases numbered 7, after V lost 6 bases and J lost 5 bases. CDR3 sequence: CASRGTGGAWTEAFF. In DNA, the CDR3 is TGTGCCAGCAGAGGGACAGGGGGCGCGTGGACTGAAGCTTTCTTT.

V usage is TRBV6-6 and J usage is TRBJ1-5; possible D gene TRBD1, 5 bases. The CDR3 consists of 15 residues. In germline, CDR1 is MNHNY, CDR2 SVGAGI (reference sequence). Trimming removed 7 bases at V and 3 bases at J, with 16 bases between. Here the CDR3 DNA reads TGTGCCAGCAATGTCGCCAGGGAACTCAATCAGCCCCAGCATTTT. Protein sequence: CASNVARELNQPQHF.

The CDR3 sequence is CASGGPGNTEAFF. CDR3 sequence (DNA): TGCGCCAGCGGTGGGCCTGGGAACACTGAAGCTTTCTTT. The chain is built from TRBV5-1 and TRBJ1-1; D is unclear. This CDR3 region has 13 residues. Germline V lookup: CDR1 SGHRS, CDR2 YFSETQ. Trimming removed 7 bases at V and 1 base at J, with 11 bases between.

The chain employs TRBV10-1 and TRBJ2-7, with D possibly TRBD2 on 6 matching bases. Germline CDR1 is WNHNN and CDR2 is SYGVQD (reference sequence). CDR3 length equals 14 residues. V was pared by 3 bases and J by 2 bases, with 11 bases between. The CDR3 is CASSESGGAYEQYF. The CDR3 nucleotides are TGCGCCAGCAGTGAATCTGGAGGGGCCTACGAGCAGTACTTC.

The rearrangement links TRBV28 to TRBJ1-4; tentatively, D is TRBD1 (6 bases). Between the trimmed V and J ends, which lost 7 bases and 4 bases, there was a span of 13 bases. Germline V lookup: CDR1 MDHEN, CDR2 SYDVKM. This CDR3 is built from 14 residues. The CDR3 here is CASNSRDNNEKLFF. DNA for the CDR3: TGTGCCAGCAACTCCCGGGACAATAATGAAAAACTGTTTTTT.

This chain uses TRBV15 with TRBJ1-5; 10 bases map to TRBD1. CDR1 and CDR2 (germline): LNHNV, YYDKDF (reference sequence). The ends lost 2 bases at V and 6 bases at J; junction bases unmatched: 7. CDR3 length: 16 amino acids. CDR3 bases: TGTGCCACCAGCAGACACGGGACAGGGGAGGGTCAGCCCCAGCATTTT. Translated: CATSRHGTGEGQPQHF.

J is TRBJ2-6 and V is TRBV25-1, with a weak D call TRBD1 (5 bases). The CDR3 loop spans 15 amino acids. The germline V and J ends were trimmed by 3 bases and 2 bases, with 8 bases remaining between them. The germline V gene encodes CDR1 MGHDK and CDR2 SYGVNS. The CDR3 nucleotides are TGTGCCAGCAGTGAGCTAGGGGCTGGGGCCAACGTCCTGACTTTC. Protein sequence: CASSELGAGANVLTF. The full variable domain, in which reference TRBV25-1 and TRBJ2-6 provide the parts outside the CDR3, is EADIYQTPRYLVIGTGKKITLECSQTMGHDKMYWYQQDPGMELHLIHYSYGVNSTEKGDLSSESTVSRIRTEHFPLTLESARPSHTSQYLCASSELGAGANVLTFGAGSRLTVL.

V and J are TRBV23-1 and TRBJ1-1; 9 nucleotides agree with TRBD1. TRBV23-1 is recorded as an ORF, its role being uncertain. The length of the CDR3 is 15 residues. V shed 2 bases and J 1 base; nucleotides not matched to a gene: 2. The DNA for the CDR3 is TGCGCCAGCAGTCAAAACAGGGGGCAGAACACTGAAGCTTTCTTT. Residues: CASSQNRGQNTEAFF.

CDR3 residues: CAWSEGLGGPTDTQYF. The CDR3 DNA sequence: TGTGCCTGGAGCGAGGGACTAGGGGGGCCCACAGATACGCAGTATTTT. The rearrangement joins TRBV30 to TRBJ2-3, with 8 bases aligning to TRBD2. With 3 bases clipped from V and 2 bases from J, the junction kept 10 bases outside the gene matches. Germline values: CDR1 GTSNPN, CDR2 SVGIG (reference sequence). The CDR3 consists of 16 residues.

The chain recombines TRBV28 with TRBJ2-3; D may be TRBD1 (5 bases). Germline lookup yields CDR1 MDHEN and CDR2 SYDVKM. The V end was cut by 6 bases, the J end by 8 bases, with 21 bases between. The CDR3 has 15 amino acids. The CDR3 coding sequence is TGTGCCAGCAGACTAAGACAGTGGCGTAAGGTTACGCAGTATTTT. Protein: CASRLRQWRKVTQYF.

The chain is built from TRBV19 and TRBJ1-5; D is perhaps TRBD1 (5 bases). Between the trimmed V and J ends, which lost 3 bases and 5 bases, there was a span of 11 bases. This CDR3 spans 14 amino acids. Germline loops: CDR1 LNHDA, CDR2 SQIVND (reference sequence). DNA of the CDR3: TGTGCCAGTAGTATGTCAGGGTTGGATCAGCCCCAGCATTTT. Its translation: CASSMSGLDQPQHF. Filled out from reference TRBV19 and TRBJ1-5, the complete variable domain reads DGGITQSPKYLFRKEGQNVTLSCEQNLNHDAMYWYRQDPGQGLRLIYYSQIVNDFQKGDIAEGYSVSREKKESFPLTVTSAQKNPTAFYLCASSMSGLDQPQHFGDGTRLSIL.

This chain joins TRBV5-6 and TRBJ1-4; tentatively, D is TRBD1 (6 bases). The CDR3 runs to 13 residues. Germline loops: CDR1 SGHDT, CDR2 YYEEEE. V was cut by 4 bases and J by 8 bases, with 12 bases left in between. This CDR3 is CASSAYRDEKLFF. The DNA of the CDR3 is TGTGCCAGCAGCGCCTACAGGGACGAAAAACTGTTTTTT.

This chain links TRBV28 with TRBJ1-2, with D possibly being TRBD1 (6 bases). Germline CDR1 reads MDHEN; CDR2 reads SYDVKM. V lost 2 bases and J 4 bases, leaving 14 bases between the germline ends. This CDR3 is built from 15 residues. Here the CDR3 reads CASSLASGDSYGYTF. In DNA form, the CDR3 reads TGTGCCAGCAGTTTAGCCTCAGGGGATTCCTATGGCTACACCTTC.

The chain links TRBV5-4 to TRBJ2-7; D is possibly TRBD2 (5 bases). CDR3 length: 14 residues. V lost 6 bases to trimming and J lost 2 bases, with 15 bases between them. Germline V gene lookup returns CDR1 SGHNT and CDR2 YYREEE (reference sequence). In nucleotides, the CDR3 is TGTGCCAGCACCCCGCCGGACTCCCCCTACGAGCAGTACTTC. Its translation: CASTPPDSPYEQYF.

This rearrangement joins TRBV5-1 to TRBJ1-1; 8 nucleotides line up with TRBD1. The germline gives CDR1 SGHRS, CDR2 YFSETQ. This CDR3 has 15 amino acids. J lost 5 bases, V lost 2 bases, and 8 bases had no gene match. The DNA of the CDR3 is TGCGCCAGCAGCTTATCAGGGGGCGCGGGGACTGAAGCTTTCTTT. Its translation is CASSLSGGAGTEAFF.

The chain joins TRBV11-3 to TRBJ2-1; 9 positions match TRBD2. Trimming cost V 3 bases and J 9 bases; bases outside gene matches: 6. The CDR3 runs 14 residues. Per the germline V gene, CDR1 is SGHNT and CDR2 is YENEEA. The CDR3 reads CASSFSSGVIEQFF. The CDR3 nucleotides are TGTGCCAGCAGCTTCTCTAGCGGGGTGATTGAGCAGTTCTTC.

Only one count was recorded for this clone. This chain connects TRBV7-9 to TRBJ2-5, with 9 bases identical to TRBD1. The CDR3 has 14 amino acids. CDR1 is SEHNR, CDR2 FQNEAQ, per germline (reference sequence). After removal of 7 bases from V and 2 bases from J, the junction contained 5 bases not matched to a gene. The CDR3 nucleotides read TGTGCCAGCACCGGGACAGGGAGGCAAGAGACCCAGTACTTC. It yields the protein CASTGTGRQETQYF.

This clone was observed a single time. CDR3 residues: CASSPAGDEKLFF. CDR3 bases: TGTGCCAGCAGCCCCGCGGGAGATGAAAAACTGTTTTTT. V is TRBV9 and J is TRBJ1-4; D remains ambiguous. The ends were cut back, 4 bases at V and 6 bases at J, with 10 bases in the middle. Looked up from germline, CDR1 is SGDLS and CDR2 is YYNGEE. The CDR3 is made up of 13 amino acids.

CDR3 sequence: CASSSTGEPNQPQHF. For the CDR3, the DNA is TGTGCCAGCAGTTCGACAGGGGAGCCCAATCAGCCCCAGCATTTT. The V and J genes are TRBV28 and TRBJ1-5; 8 nucleotides align to TRBD1. The CDR3 length is 15 residues. Germline values: CDR1 MDHEN, CDR2 SYDVKM. V was pared by 4 bases and J by 3 bases, with 5 bases of the junction left unmatched.

This chain connects TRBV9 to TRBJ1-4; 7 nucleotides align to TRBD1. J lost 4 bases, V lost 3 bases, and 3 bases had no gene match. Per germline, CDR1 SGDLS and CDR2 YYNGEE. This CDR3 contains 14 residues. CDR3 region: CASSGGQSNEKLFF. CDR3 nucleotide sequence: TGTGCCAGCAGCGGGGGACAGAGTAATGAAAAACTGTTTTTT.

The V gene is TRBV6-5, the J gene TRBJ1-2; no clear D gene. Looked up from germline, CDR1 is MNHEY and CDR2 is SVGAGI. Trimming stripped 5 bases from V and 4 bases from J, with 8 bases between. The CDR3 extends over 12 amino acids. The CDR3 reads CASSRDTYGYTF. CDR3 nucleotide sequence: TGTGCCAGCAGTCGCGACACCTATGGCTACACCTTC.

This clone occurred once. The V gene is TRBV16, the J gene TRBJ2-2, with 9 bases lining up with TRBD1. Germline lookup yields CDR1 KGHSY and CDR2 FQNENV. The junction had 1 base not matched to a gene; V was cut back by 0 bases and J by 5 bases. The CDR3 runs 15 residues. The CDR3 here is CASSQSTGGTGELFF. The CDR3, as DNA: TGTGCCAGCAGCCAATCGACAGGGGGAACCGGGGAGCTGTTTTTT.